This T cell receptor beta chain is drawn from a study of radiotherapy plus CTLA-4 blockade in lung cancer. The study, taken as a whole, reports: Tumor-derived TCR clones expanded in blood after radiotherapy plus ipilimumab.

Profiling relied on immunoSEQ multiplex PCR, and the TCRdb table lists in-frame clones only, not all of them. The sample includes approximately 81,000 clones, over 70% seen only once; the top ten take approximately 4%. This CDR3 region has 17 residues. V was pared by 4 bases and J by 0 bases, with 17 bases between. Germline CDR1 reads SGHRS; CDR2 reads YFSETQ. This clone was observed a single time. Its antigen is unidentified. The sequencing here drew on peripheral blood, taken from a patient treated with radiotherapy plus ipilimumab. The chain has TRBV5-1 and TRBJ2-1, with a possible D match to TRBD1 (7 bases). This TCR was recovered from a human donor with non-small cell lung cancer who had a partial response to radiotherapy plus ipilimumab. Some clones in this sample may be carry-over from other donors' samples. The CDR3 region has the DNA TGCGCCAGCAGCGCGGAGGGGGCGGTCGGCTCCTACAATGAGCAGTTCTTC. Its protein product is CASSAEGAVGSYNEQFF. The full variable domain, its missing parts supplied by reference TRBV5-1 and TRBJ2-1, is KAGVTQTPRYLIKTRGQQVTLSCSPISGHRSVSWYQQTPGQGLQFLFEYFSETQRNKGNFPGRFSGRQFSNSRSEMNVSTLELGDSALYLCASSAEGAVGSYNEQFFGPGTRLTVL.